This TCR beta chain is drawn from a study of T cell responses to AZD1222 COVID-19 vaccine. Study results and limitations: Reports indicate that nearly half of spike-specific TCRs are directed at unmutated variant regions. The donors showed a predominance of white British ancestry and of females, with possible underestimation of clonal diversity.

Concerning this clone itself: The antigen remains undetermined.

Sequencing used immunoSEQ multiplex PCR; TCRdb keeps in-frame clones, though not all of them. The table includes approximately 120,000 clones, 89% detected once. This CDR3 is 15 amino acids long. CDR1 is SGHVS, CDR2 FQNEAQ, per germline. J gave up 4 bases and V 1 base, and 6 bases lay outside the gene matches. This sequence joins TRBV7-8 and TRBJ2-5; TRBD2 agrees at 7 bases. The receptor comes from an adult in good health. Sequencing was performed on peripheral blood, taken on day 0 of AZD1222 vaccination. CDR3: CASSLEGGSAETQYF. The CDR3 DNA is TGTGCCAGCAGCTTAGAGGGCGGGAGTGCAGAGACCCAGTACTTC. The full variable domain, completed using reference TRBV7-8 and TRBJ2-5, is GAGVSQSPRYKVAKRGQDVALRCDPISGHVSLFWYQQALGQGPEFLTYFQNEAQLDKSGLPSDRFFAERPEGSVSTLKIQRTQQEDSAVYLCASSLEGGSAETQYFGPGTRLLVL.